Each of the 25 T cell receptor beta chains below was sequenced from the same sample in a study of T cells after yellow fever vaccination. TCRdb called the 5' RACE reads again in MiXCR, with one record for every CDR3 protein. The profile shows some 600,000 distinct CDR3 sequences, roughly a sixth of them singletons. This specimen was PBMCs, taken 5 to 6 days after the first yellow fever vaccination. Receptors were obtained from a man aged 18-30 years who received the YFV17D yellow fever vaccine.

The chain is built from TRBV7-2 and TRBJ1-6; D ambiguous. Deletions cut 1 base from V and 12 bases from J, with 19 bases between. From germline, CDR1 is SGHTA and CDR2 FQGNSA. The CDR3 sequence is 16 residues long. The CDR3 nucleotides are TGTGCCAGCAGCTTAGAGGTGGGAGGCAGTTCGGAACCCCTCCACTTT. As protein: CASSLEVGGSSEPLHF.

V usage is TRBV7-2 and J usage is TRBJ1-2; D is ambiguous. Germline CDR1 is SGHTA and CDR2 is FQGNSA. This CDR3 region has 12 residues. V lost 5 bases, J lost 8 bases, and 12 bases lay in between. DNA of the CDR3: TGTGCCAGCAGCCCGTCACGGTCGGGCTACACCTTC. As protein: CASSPSRSGYTF.

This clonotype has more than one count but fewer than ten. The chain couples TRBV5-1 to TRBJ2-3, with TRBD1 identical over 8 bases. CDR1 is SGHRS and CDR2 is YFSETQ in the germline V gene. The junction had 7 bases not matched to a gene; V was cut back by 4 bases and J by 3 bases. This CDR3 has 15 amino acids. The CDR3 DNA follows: TGCGCCAGCAGCCCAGGGGGCAGGGGGACAGATACGCAGTATTTT. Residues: CASSPGGRGTDTQYF.

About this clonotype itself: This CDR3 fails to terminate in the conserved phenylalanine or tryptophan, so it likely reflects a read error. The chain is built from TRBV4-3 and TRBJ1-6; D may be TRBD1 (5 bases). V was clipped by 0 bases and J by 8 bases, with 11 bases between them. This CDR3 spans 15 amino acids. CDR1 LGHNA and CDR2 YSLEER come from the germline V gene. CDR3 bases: TGCGCCAGCAGCCAAGATTTATCGGGGGATTCACCCCTCCACTCT. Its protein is CASSQDLSGDSPLHS.

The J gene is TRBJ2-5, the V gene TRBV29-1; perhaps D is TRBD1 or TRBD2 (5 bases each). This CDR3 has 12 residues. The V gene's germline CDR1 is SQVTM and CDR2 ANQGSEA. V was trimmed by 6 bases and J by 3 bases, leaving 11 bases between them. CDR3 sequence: CSVGEIKETQYF. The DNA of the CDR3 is TGCAGCGTGGGGGAGATTAAAGAGACCCAGTACTTC.

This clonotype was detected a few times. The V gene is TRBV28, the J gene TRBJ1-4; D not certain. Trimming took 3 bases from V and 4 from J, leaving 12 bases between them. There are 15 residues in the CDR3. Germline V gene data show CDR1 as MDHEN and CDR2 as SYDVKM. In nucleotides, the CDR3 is TGTGCCAGCAGTTTGTTGACGGGCAATAATGAAAAACTGTTTTTT. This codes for CASSLLTGNNEKLFF. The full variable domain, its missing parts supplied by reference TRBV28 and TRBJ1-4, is DVKVTQSSRYLVKRTGEKVFLECVQDMDHENMFWYRQDPGLGLRLIYFSYDVKMKEKGDIPEGYSVSREKKERFSLILESASTNQTSMYLCASSLLTGNNEKLFFGSGTQLSVL.

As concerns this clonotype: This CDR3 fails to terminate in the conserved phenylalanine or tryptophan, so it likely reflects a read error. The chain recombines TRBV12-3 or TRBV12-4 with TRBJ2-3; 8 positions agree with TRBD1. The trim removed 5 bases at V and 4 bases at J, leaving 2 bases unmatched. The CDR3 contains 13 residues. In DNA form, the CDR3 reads TGTGCCAGCAGTCTGACAGGGGCAGATACGCAGTATATT. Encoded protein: CASSLTGADTQYI.

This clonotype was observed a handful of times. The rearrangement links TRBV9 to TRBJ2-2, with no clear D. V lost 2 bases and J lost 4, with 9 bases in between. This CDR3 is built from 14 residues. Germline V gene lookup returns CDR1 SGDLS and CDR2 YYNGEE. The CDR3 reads CASSVLGRTGELFF. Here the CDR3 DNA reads TGTGCCAGCAGCGTCCTCGGACGCACCGGGGAGCTGTTTTTT.

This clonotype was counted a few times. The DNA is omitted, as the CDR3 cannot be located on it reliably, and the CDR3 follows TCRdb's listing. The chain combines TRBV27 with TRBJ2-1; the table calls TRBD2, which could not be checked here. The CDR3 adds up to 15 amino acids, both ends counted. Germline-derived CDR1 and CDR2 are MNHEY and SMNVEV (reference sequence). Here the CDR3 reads CASSFGRGASKVWFF.

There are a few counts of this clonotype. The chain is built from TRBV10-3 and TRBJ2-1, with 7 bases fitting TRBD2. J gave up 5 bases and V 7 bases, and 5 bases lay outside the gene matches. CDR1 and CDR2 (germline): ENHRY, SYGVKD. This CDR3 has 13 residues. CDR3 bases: TGTGCCATCAATGGTGGGACTAACAATGAGCAGTTCTTC. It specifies CAINGGTNNEQFF.

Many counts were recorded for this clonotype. The CDR3 loop reads CASSQQGAGTEAFF. Written as DNA, the CDR3 is TGTGCCAGCAGCCAACAGGGGGCAGGTACTGAAGCTTTCTTT. This chain joins TRBV3-1 and TRBJ1-1; the match to TRBD1 covers 8 bases. The V segment lost 2 bases and the J segment 5 bases; nucleotides outside the gene matches: 4. This CDR3 comprises 14 residues. Germline assignment: CDR1 LGHDT and CDR2 YNNKEL (reference sequence).

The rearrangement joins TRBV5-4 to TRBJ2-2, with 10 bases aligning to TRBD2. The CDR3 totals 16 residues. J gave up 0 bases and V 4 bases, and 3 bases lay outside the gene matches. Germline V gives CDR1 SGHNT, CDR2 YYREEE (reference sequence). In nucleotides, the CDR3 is TGTGCCAGCAGCCACGGACTAGCGGCGAACACCGGGGAGCTGTTTTTT. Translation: CASSHGLAANTGELFF.

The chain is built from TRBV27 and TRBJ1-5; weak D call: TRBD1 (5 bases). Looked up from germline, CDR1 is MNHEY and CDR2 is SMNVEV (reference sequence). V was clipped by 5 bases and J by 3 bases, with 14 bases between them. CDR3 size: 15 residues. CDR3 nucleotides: TGTGCCAGCAGTCCCGTCCGACAGTCCAATCAGCCCCAGCATTTT. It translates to CASSPVRQSNQPQHF.

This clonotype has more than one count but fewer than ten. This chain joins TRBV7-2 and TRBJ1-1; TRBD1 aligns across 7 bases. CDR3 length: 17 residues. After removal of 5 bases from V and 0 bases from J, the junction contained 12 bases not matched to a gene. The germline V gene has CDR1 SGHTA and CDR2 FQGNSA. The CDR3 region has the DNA TGTGCCAGCAGCATAAGGACAGGCCATTTTATGAACACTGAAGCTTTCTTT. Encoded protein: CASSIRTGHFMNTEAFF.

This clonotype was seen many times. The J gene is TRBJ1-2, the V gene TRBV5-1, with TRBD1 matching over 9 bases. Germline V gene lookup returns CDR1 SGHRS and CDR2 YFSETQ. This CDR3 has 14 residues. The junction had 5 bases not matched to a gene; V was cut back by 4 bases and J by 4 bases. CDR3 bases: TGCGCCAGCAGCACCGGGACAGGGACCTATGGCTACACCTTC. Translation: CASSTGTGTYGYTF.

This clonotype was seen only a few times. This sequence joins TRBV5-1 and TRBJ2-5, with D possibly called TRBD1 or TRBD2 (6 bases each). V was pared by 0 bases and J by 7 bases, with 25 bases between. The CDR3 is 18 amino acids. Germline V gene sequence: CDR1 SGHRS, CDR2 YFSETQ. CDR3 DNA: TGCGCCAGCAGCTTGGAGGGGGGCCCCAAATTTTCTGGTTTGACCCAGTACTTC. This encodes CASSLEGGPKFSGLTQYF.

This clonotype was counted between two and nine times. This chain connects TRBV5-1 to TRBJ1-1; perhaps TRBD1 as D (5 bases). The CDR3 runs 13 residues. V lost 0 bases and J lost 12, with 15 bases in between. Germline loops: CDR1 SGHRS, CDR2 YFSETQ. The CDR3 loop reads CASSLVGGAETFF. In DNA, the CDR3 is TGCGCCAGCAGCTTGGTCGGAGGGGCCGAAACTTTCTTT.

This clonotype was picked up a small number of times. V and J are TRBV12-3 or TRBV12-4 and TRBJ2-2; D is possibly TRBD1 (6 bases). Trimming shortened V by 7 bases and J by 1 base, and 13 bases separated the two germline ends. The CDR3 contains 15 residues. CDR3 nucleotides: TGTGCCAGCACCCACCCGGGACAGAACACCGGGGAGCTGTTTTTT. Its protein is CASTHPGQNTGELFF.

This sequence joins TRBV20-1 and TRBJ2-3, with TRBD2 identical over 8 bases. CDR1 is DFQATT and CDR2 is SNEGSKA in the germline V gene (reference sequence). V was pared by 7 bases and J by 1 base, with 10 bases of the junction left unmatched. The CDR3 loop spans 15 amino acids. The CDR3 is CSVHIAGLGTDTQYF. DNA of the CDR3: TGCAGTGTTCATATAGCGGGGTTAGGCACAGATACGCAGTATTTT.

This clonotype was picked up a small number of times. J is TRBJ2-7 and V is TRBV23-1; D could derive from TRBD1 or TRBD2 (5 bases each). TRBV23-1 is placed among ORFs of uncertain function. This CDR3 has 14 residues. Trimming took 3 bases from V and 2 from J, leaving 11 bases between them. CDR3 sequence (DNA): TGCGCCAGCAGTCAGGGACCCGAGCCCTACGAGCAGTACTTC. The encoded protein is CASSQGPEPYEQYF.

CDR3 coding DNA: TGTGCCACCAGCAGCCTTCTGGCGACTGGGGCCAACGTCCTGACTTTC. This translates into CATSSLLATGANVLTF. V is TRBV15 and J is TRBJ2-6; D gene ambiguous. Germline loops: CDR1 LNHNV, CDR2 YYDKDF (reference sequence). There are 16 residues in the CDR3. The V end lost 3 bases, the J end lost 2 bases, and 11 bases lay between the germline ends.

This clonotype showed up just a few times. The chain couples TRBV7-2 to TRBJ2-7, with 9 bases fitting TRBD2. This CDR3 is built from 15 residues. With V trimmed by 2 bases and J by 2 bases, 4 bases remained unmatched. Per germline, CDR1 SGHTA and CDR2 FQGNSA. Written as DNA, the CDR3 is TGTGCCAGCAGCTTATCTAGCGGGGCCGCCTACGAGCAGTACGTC. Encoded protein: CASSLSSGAAYEQYV.

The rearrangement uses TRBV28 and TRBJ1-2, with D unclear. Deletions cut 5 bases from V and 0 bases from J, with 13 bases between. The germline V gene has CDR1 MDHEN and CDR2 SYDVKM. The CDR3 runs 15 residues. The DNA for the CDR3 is TGTGCCAGCAGTGCTCACGGAGGATCTAACTATGGCTACACCTTC. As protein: CASSAHGGSNYGYTF.

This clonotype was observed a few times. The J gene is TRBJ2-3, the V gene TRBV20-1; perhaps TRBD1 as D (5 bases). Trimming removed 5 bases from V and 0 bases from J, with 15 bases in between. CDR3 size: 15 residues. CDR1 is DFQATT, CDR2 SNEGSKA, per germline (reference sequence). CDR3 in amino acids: CSAPDSLSSTDTQYF. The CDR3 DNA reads TGCAGTGCTCCAGACAGCCTATCTAGCACAGATACGCAGTATTTT.

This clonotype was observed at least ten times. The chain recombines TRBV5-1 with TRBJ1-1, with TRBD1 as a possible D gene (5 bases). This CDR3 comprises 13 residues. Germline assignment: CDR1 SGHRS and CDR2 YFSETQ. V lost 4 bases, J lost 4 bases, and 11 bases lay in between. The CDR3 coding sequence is TGCGCCAGCAGCCGAGTGGGGCGCACTGAAGCTTTCTTT. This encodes CASSRVGRTEAFF.